The text below deals with one TCR beta chain. Its antigen remains unknown. Germline V gene sequence: CDR1 SGHRS, CDR2 YFSETQ. With 0 bases removed from V and 8 bases from J, the gap between germline ends came to 8 bases. This CDR3 has 13 residues. This specimen comes from a study of T cell responses to AZD1222 COVID-19 vaccine. Findings of the study overall: Repertoires were obtained only post-peak T cell response.

Method: immunoSEQ multiplex PCR; TCRdb's copy keeps in-frame clones and lacks some. Found here are about 140,000 clones, about 89% of them singletons; the top ten hold approximately 4.5%. The clonotype originates from an adult in good health. The chain carries TRBV5-1 and TRBJ1-4; D is ambiguous. The sample consisted of peripheral blood, taken on day 0 of AZD1222 vaccination. For the CDR3, the DNA is TGCGCCAGCAGCTTGGGTCGGAACGAAAAACTGTTTTTT. This codes for CASSLGRNEKLFF.